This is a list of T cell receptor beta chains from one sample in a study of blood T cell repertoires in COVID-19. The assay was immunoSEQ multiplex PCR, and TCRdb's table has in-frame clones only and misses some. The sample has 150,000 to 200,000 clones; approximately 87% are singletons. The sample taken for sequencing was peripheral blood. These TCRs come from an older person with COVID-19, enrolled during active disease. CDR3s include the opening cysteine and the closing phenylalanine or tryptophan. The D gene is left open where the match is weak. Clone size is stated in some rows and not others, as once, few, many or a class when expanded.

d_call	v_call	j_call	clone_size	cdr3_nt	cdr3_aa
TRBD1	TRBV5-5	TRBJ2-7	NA	TGTGCCAGCAGCTTGACAGGGGGATACGAGCAGTACTTC	CASSLTGGYEQYF
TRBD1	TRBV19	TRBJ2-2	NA	TGTGCCAGTAGACGCCCCGGACAGGAGGTTCGGGAGCTGTTTTTT	CASRRPGQEVRELFF
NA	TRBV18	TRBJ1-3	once	TGTGCCAGCTCACCCGGGACAACCGGAAACACCATATATTTT	CASSPGTTGNTIYF
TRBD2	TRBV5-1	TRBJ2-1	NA	TGCGCCAGCAGCTTGAACCTCCTAGCGGGAGGGCTAAATGAGCAGTTCTTC	CASSLNLLAGGLNEQFF
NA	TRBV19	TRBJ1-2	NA	TGTGCCAGTAGTATCCCTCTTGGGGCAAAATCGGACTATGGCTACACCTTC	CASSIPLGAKSDYGYTF
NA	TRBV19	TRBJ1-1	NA	TGTGCCAGTAGTATTTCAGGGGTGAACACTGAAGCTTTCTTT	CASSISGVNTEAFF
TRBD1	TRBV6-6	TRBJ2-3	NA	TGTGCCAGCACGGGACAGGGGGCTTGGGATACGCAGTATTTT	CASTGQGAWDTQYF
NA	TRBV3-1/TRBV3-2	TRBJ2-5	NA	TGTGCCAGCAGCCAAGGACAACCGGTCGGGACCCAGTACTTC	CASSQGQPVGTQYF
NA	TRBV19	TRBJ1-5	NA	TGTGCCAGTAGTAGCCAGGGGCATCAGCCCCAGCATTTT	CASSSQGHQPQHF
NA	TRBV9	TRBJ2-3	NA	TGTGCCAGCAGCCCCGGAGTTTCGGCAGATACGCAGTATTTT	CASSPGVSADTQYF
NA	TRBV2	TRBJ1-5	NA	TGTGCCAGCAGTGATGCAGGGGATCAGCCCCAGCATTTT	CASSDAGDQPQHF
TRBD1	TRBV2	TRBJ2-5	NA	TGTGCCAGCGAGACAGGGTACCAAGAGACCCAGTACTTC	CASETGYQETQYF
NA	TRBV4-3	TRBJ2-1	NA	TGCGCCAGCAGCCAACTGAACGGAGCCTCCTACAATGAGCAGTTCTTC	CASSQLNGASYNEQFF
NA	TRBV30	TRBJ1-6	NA	TGTGCCTGGAGTGTACAATTTGGTGGAGGTCCACCCCTCCACTTT	CAWSVQFGGGPPLHF
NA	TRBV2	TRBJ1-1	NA	TGTGCCAGCAGTGACAGGGAAGGGGGCACTGAAGCTTTCTTT	CASSDREGGTEAFF
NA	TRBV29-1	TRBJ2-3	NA	TGCAGCGTCGGGACTAGCACAGATACGCAGTATTTT	CSVGTSTDTQYF
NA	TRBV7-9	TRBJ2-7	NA	TGTGCCAGCAGCTTGGGGGGTTTTGGCGAGCAGTACTTC	CASSLGGFGEQYF
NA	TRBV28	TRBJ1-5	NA	TGTGCCAGCAGTAGCGGGGTCAATCAGCCCCAGCATTTT	CASSSGVNQPQHF
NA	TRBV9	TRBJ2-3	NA	TGTGCCAGCAGCGTAGGAGTGGGGGCTTTAGATACGCAGTATTTT	CASSVGVGALDTQYF
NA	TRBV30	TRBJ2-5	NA	TGTGCCTGGAGCTCACGGGAAGGGCCCACTAGCCAAGAGACCCAGTACTTC	CAWSSREGPTSQETQYF
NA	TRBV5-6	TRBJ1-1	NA	TGTGCCAGCATGATAGTACCGAACACTGAAGCTTTCTTT	CASMIVPNTEAFF
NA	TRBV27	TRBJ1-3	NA	TGTGCCAGCAGTTTATCGCCCGGGTCTGGAAACACCATATATTTT	CASSLSPGSGNTIYF
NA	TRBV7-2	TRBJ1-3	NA	TGTGCCAGCAGCCCCTCTCCGGGGGGAAACACCATATATTTT	CASSPSPGGNTIYF
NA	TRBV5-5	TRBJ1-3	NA	TGTGCCAGCAGCTTGGGCGTACTCGGGATTCACCAGAATTTT	CASSLGVLGIHQNF
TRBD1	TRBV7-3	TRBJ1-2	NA	TGTGCCAGCAGCTTAAGGGGACAGGGACGGCCAGGCTACACCTTC	CASSLRGQGRPGYTF
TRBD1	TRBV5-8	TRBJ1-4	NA	TGTGCCAGCAGCCGGACAGGAGTTAATGAAAAACTGTTTTTT	CASSRTGVNEKLFF
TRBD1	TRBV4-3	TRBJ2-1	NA	TGCGCCAGCAGCCAAGTGCCGGGACAGGGACCCTACAATGAGCAGTTCTTC	CASSQVPGQGPYNEQFF